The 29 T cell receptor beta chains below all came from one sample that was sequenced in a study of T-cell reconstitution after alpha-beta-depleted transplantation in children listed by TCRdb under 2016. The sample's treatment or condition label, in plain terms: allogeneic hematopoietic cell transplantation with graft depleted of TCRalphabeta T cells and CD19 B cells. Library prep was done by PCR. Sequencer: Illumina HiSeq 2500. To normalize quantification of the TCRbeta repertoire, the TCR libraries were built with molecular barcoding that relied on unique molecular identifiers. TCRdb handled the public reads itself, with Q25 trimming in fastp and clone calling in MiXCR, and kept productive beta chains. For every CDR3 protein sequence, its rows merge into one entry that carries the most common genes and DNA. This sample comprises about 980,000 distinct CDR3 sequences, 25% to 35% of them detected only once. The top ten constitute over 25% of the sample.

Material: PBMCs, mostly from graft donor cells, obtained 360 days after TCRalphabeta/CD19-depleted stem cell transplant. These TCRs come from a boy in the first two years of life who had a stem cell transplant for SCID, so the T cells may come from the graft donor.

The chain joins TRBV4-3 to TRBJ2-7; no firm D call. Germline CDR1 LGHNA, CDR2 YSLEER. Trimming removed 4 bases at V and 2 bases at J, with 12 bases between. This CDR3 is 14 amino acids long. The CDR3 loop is CASSRTEYPYEQYF. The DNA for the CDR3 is TGCGCCAGCAGCCGCACAGAGTATCCCTACGAGCAGTACTTC.

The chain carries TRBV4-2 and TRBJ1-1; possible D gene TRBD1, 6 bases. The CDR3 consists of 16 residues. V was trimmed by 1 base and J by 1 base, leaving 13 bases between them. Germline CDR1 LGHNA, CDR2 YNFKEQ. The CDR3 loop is CASSQVPSTGNTEAFF. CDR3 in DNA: TGTGCCAGCAGCCAAGTGCCGTCGACAGGGAACACTGAAGCTTTCTTT.

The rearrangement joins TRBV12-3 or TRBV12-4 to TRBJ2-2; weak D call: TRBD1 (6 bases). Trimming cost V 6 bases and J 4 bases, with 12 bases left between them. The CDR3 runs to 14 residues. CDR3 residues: CASSTGTPTGELFF. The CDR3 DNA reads TGTGCCAGCAGCACCGGGACACCCACCGGGGAGCTGTTTTTT.

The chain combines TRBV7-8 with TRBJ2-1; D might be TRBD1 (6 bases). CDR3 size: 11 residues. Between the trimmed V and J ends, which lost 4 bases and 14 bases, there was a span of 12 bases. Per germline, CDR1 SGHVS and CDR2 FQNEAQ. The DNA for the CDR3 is TGTGCCAGCAGCTCCACAGGGTTAGAGTTCTTC. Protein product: CASSSTGLEFF.

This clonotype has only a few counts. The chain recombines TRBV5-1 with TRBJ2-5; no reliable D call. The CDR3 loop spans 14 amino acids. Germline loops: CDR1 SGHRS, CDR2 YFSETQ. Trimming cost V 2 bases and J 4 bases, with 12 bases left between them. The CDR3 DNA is TGCGCCAGCAGCTTTTTCGGTGTTCGAGAGACCCAGTACTTC. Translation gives CASSFFGVRETQYF.

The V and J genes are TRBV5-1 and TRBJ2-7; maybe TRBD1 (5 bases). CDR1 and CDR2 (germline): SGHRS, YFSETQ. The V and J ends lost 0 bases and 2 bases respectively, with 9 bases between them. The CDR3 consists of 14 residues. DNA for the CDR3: TGCGCCAGCAGCTTGGGACAGTACACCTACGAGCAGTACTTC. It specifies CASSLGQYTYEQYF.

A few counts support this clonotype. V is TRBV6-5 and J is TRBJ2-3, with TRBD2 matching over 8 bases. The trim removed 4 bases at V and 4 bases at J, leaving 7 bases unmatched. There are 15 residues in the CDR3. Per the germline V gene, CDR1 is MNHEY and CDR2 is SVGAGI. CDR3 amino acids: CASSLSGGVADTQYF. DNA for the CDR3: TGTGCCAGCAGTTTAAGCGGGGGTGTGGCAGATACGCAGTATTTT.

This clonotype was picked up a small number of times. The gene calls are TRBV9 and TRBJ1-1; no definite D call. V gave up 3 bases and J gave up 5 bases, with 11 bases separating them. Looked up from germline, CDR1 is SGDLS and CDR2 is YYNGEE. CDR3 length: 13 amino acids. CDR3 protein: CASSARRGTEAFF. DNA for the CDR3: TGTGCCAGCAGCGCCCGTCGAGGGACTGAAGCTTTCTTT.

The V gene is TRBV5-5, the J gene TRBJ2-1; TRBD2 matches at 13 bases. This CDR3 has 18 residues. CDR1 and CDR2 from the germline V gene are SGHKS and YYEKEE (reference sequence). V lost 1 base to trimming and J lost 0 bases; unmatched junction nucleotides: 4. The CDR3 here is CASSLTSGGATSYNEQFF. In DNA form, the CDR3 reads TGTGCCAGCAGCTTGACTAGCGGGGGGGCCACCTCCTACAATGAGCAGTTCTTC.

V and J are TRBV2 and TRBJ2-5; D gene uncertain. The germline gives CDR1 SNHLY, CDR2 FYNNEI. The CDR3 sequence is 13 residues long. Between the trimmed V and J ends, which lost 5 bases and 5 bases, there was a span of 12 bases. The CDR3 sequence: CASSRILVETQYF. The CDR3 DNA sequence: TGTGCCAGCAGTCGCATACTCGTGGAGACCCAGTACTTC.

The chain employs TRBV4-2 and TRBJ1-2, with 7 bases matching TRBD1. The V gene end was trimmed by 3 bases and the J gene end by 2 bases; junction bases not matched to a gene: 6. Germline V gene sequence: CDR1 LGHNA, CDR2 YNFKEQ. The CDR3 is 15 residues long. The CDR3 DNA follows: TGTGCCAGCAGCCAGCCAGCGACAGGGAACTATGGCTACACCTTC. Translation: CASSQPATGNYGYTF.

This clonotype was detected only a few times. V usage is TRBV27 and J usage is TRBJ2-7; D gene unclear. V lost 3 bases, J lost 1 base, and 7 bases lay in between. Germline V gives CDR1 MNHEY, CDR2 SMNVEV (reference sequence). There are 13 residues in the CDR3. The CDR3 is CASSLSKSYEQYF. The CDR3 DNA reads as TGTGCCAGCAGTTTGAGCAAATCCTACGAGCAGTACTTC.

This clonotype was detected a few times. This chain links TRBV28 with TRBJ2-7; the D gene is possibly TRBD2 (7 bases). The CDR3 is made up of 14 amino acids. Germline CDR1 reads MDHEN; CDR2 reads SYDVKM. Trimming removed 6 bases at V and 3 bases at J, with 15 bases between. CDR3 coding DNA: TGTGCCAGCAGCTTAGGGGGGGCGAACTACGAGCAGTACTTC. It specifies CASSLGGANYEQYF.

CDR3 in amino acids: CSAPRTSGVWDEQFF. Written as DNA, the CDR3 is TGCAGTGCCCCCCGGACTAGCGGGGTCTGGGATGAGCAGTTCTTC. The rearrangement uses TRBV20-1 and TRBJ2-1; TRBD2 agrees at 12 bases. The CDR3 contains 15 residues. With 6 bases clipped from V and 8 bases from J, the junction kept 11 bases outside the gene matches. Germline CDR1 reads DFQATT; CDR2 reads SNEGSKA (reference sequence).

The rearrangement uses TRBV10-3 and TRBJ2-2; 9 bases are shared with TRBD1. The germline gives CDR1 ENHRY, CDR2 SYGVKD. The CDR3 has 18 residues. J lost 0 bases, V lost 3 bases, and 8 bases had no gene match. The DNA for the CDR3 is TGTGCCATCAGTGACCCGGGACAGGGACCACCGAACACCGGGGAGCTGTTTTTT. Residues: CAISDPGQGPPNTGELFF.

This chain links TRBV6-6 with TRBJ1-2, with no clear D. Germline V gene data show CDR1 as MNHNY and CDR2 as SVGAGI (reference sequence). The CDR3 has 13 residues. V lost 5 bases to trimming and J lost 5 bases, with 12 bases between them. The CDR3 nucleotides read TGTGCCAGCAGTAGAGAATCAAATTATGGCTACACCTTC. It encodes CASSRESNYGYTF.

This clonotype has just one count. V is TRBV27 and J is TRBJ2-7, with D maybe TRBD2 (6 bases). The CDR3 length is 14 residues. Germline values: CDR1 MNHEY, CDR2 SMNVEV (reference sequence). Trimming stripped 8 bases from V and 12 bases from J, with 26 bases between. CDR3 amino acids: CASSGPPTRSSPYF. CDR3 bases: TGTGCCAGCTCTGGGCCCCCGACTAGATCGTCTCCGTACTTC.

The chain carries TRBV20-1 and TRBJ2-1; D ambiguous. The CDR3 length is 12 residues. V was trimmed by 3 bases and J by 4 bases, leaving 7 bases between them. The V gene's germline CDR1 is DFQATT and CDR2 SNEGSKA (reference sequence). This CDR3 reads CSASGHYNEQFF. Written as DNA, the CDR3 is TGCAGTGCTAGTGGGCATTACAATGAGCAGTTCTTC.

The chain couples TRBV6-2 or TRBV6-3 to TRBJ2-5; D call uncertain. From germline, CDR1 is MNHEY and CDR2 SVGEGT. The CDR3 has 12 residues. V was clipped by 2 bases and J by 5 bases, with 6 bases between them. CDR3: CASSYRAETQYF. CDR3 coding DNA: TGTGCCAGCAGTTACAGGGCTGAGACCCAGTACTTC.

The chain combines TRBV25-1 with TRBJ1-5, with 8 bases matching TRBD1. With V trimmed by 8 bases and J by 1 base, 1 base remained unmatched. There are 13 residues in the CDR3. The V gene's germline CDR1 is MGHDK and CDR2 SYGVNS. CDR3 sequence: CASQGASNQPQHF. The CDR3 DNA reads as TGTGCCAGCCAGGGGGCAAGCAATCAGCCCCAGCATTTT.

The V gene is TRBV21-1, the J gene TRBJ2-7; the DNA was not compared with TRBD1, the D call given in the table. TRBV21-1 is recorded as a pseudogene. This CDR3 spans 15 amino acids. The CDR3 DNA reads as TGTGCCAGGTGTCCGACAGGGACGAGCTCCTACGAGCAGTACTTC. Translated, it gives CARCPTGTSSYEQYF.

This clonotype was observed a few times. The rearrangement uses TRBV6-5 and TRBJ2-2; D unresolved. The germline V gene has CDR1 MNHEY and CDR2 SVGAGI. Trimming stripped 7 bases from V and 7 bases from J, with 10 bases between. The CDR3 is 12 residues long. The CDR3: CASMMEYGELFF. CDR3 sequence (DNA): TGTGCCAGCATGATGGAGTACGGGGAGCTGTTTTTT.

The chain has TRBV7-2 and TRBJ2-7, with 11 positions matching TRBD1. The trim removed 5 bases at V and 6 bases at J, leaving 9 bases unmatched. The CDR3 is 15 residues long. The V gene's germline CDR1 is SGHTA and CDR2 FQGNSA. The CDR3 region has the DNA TGTGCCAGCAGCGCTGGCCGGGACAGGGGGACCGAGCAGTACTTC. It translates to CASSAGRDRGTEQYF.

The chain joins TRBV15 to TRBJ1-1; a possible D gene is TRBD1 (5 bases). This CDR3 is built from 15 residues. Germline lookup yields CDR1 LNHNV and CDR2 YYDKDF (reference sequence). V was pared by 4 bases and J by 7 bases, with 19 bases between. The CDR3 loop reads CATSTPGRGGNEAFF. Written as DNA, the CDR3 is TGTGCCACCAGCACCCCGGGGAGGGGAGGAAATGAAGCTTTCTTT. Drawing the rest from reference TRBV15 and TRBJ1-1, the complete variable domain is DAMVIQNPRYQVTQFGKPVTLSCSQTLNHNVMYWYQQKSSQAPKLLFHYYDKDFNNEADTPDNFQSRRPNTSFCFLDIRSPGLGDTAMYLCATSTPGRGGNEAFFGQGTRLTVV.

For the CDR3, the DNA is TGTGCCTGGAGTAGGGGTCATCATCAGCCCCAGCATTTT. Its translation: CAWSRGHHQPQHF. This rearrangement joins TRBV30 to TRBJ1-5; perhaps TRBD1 as D (5 bases). CDR1 and CDR2 from the germline V gene are GTSNPN and SVGIG (reference sequence). The CDR3 is 13 amino acids. Trimming removed 2 bases at V and 5 bases at J, with 10 bases between.

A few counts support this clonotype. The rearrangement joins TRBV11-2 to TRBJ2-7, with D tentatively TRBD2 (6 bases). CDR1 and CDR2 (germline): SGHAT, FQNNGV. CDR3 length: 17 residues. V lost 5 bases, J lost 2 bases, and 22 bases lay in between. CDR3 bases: TGTGCCAGCAGCCCCAAAAAGAGGGACTTCCAAACCTACGAGCAGTACTTC. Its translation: CASSPKKRDFQTYEQYF.

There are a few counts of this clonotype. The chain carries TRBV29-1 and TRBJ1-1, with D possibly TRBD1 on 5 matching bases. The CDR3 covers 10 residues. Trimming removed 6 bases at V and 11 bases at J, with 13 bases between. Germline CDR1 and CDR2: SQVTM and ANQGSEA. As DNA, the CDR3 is TGCAGCGTCGGGACCGGCGAGGCTTTCTTT. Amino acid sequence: CSVGTGEAFF.

CDR3 amino acids: CASSLRLLASYEQYF. The CDR3 DNA sequence: TGTGCCAGCAGCTTGAGGCTCTTAGCTTCCTACGAGCAGTACTTC. This sequence joins TRBV5-5 and TRBJ2-7; D gene unclear. Trimming stripped 1 base from V and 1 base from J, with 12 bases between. Germline values: CDR1 SGHKS, CDR2 YYEKEE (reference sequence). CDR3 length: 15 residues.

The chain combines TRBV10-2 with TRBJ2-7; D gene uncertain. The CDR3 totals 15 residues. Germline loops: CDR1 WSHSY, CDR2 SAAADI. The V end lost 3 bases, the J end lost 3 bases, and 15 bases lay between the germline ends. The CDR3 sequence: CASSESRTAYYEQYF. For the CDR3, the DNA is TGCGCCAGCAGTGAATCGCGGACGGCCTACTACGAGCAGTACTTC.